This T cell receptor (beta chain) originates from a study of cytomegalovirus exposure and HLA in healthy donors. Overall study results and limits: Later, an analysis showed that TCR beta chains associated with HLA were more clonally expanded than others that were equally common.

PCR primers comprised 60 Vbeta and 13 Jbeta primers. Method: immunoSEQ multiplex PCR; TCRdb's copy keeps in-frame clones and lacks some. This sample carries 100,000 to 150,000 clones, approximately 80% of them seen once, and the ten largest clones take roughly 0.9%. Worth noting for this clone: Its target is not known.

The sequencing input was PBMCs. The sequence was collected from a woman in her sixties in good health and CMV-seronegative.

CDR3 nucleotides: TGTGCCTGGAGTCCAGGAAAGGTTGGCGAAAAACTGTTTTTT. This sequence encodes CAWSPGKVGEKLFF. The chain couples TRBV30 to TRBJ1-4, with unresolved D. This CDR3 has 14 residues. Between the trimmed V and J ends, which lost 2 bases and 8 bases, there was a span of 15 bases. CDR1 and CDR2 (germline): GTSNPN, SVGIG (reference sequence).